These 5 T cell receptor beta chains came from one sample sequenced in a study of breast tumors, draining lymph nodes, adjacent tissues. Samples came from axillary lymph nodes draining the breast cancer. TCRdb re-called the multiplex PCR reads with MiXCR, one entry per CDR3 protein. Among under 150,000 distinct CDR3 sequences listed, approximately 21% were seen once. The material sequenced was axillary lymph node tissue. Every receptor here comes from a female donor with breast cancer. Some clones in this sample may be carry-over from other donors' samples.

This clonotype appeared many times. This chain connects TRBV7-8 to TRBJ2-5, with D possibly being TRBD2 (5 bases). CDR1 is SGHVS, CDR2 FQNEAQ, per germline. The CDR3 sequence is 14 residues long. V was clipped by 3 bases and J by 0 bases, with 8 bases between them. The CDR3 DNA reads as TGTGCCAGCAGCTTGGGGAGCGACCAAGAGACCCAGTACTTC. This encodes CASSLGSDQETQYF.

This clonotype was seen repeatedly, ten times or more. V gene TRBV6-6 combines with J gene TRBJ2-1; D not resolved. V was pared by 8 bases and J by 4 bases, with 12 bases between. This CDR3 has 13 residues. Per the germline V gene, CDR1 is MNHNY and CDR2 is SVGAGI (reference sequence). The CDR3 here is CASSTQTYNEQFF. Written as DNA, the CDR3 is TGTGCCAGCTCGACCCAAACATACAATGAGCAGTTCTTC.

This clonotype was counted at least ten times. The rearrangement links TRBV6-6 to TRBJ2-3; no clear D gene. The length of the CDR3 is 12 residues. Looked up from germline, CDR1 is MNHNY and CDR2 is SVGAGI (reference sequence). Trimming pared 8 bases from V and 0 bases from J, leaving 6 bases between. CDR3 sequence reads: CASGISTDTQYF. CDR3 nucleotides: TGTGCCAGCGGTATAAGCACAGATACGCAGTATTTT.

Details on this clonotype: This clone may be a read error of a much larger clone one base away. The V call is TRBV24-1, the J call TRBJ2-1; 7 bases are a match to TRBD2. V gave up 6 bases and J gave up 7 bases; unmatched junction bases: 17. The CDR3 is 17 amino acids. CDR1 and CDR2 from the germline V gene are KGHDR and SFDVKD. CDR3 coding DNA: TGTGCCACCAGTCCTTCCGCCCGAGCGGGAAGAGAGAATGAGCAGTTCTTC. This gives the protein CATSPSARAGRENEQFF.

This clonotype showed up many times. The CDR3 DNA reads as TGTGCCAGCAGCTTGGGGGGAAGTAGCGAGCCCTACGAGCAGTACTTC. Residues: CASSLGGSSEPYEQYF. This rearrangement joins TRBV11-2 to TRBJ2-7; D may be TRBD2 (6 bases). Trimming removed 3 bases at V and 2 bases at J, with 17 bases between. CDR3 length equals 16 residues. Per germline, CDR1 SGHAT and CDR2 FQNNGV. The whole variable domain, filled in from reference TRBV11-2 and TRBJ2-7, reads EAGVAQSPRYKIIEKRQSVAFWCNPISGHATLYWYQQILGQGPKLLIQFQNNGVVDDSQLPKDRFSAERLKGVDSTLKIQPAKLEDSAVYLCASSLGGSSEPYEQYFGPGTRLTVT.